This T cell receptor beta chain emerged from a study of radiotherapy plus CTLA-4 blockade in lung cancer. TCRdb keeps only in-frame clones here, not all; method: immunoSEQ multiplex PCR. This repertoire shows roughly 66,000 clones, under 85% found once; its top ten account for about 4%. Looked up from germline, CDR1 is SGHAT and CDR2 is FQNNGV. The CDR3 is made up of 12 amino acids. Between the trimmed V and J ends, which lost 1 base and 12 bases, there was a span of 10 bases. This material consisted of peripheral blood, taken from a patient treated with radiotherapy plus ipilimumab. The source of this sequence is a human donor with non-small cell lung cancer who had a partial response to radiotherapy plus ipilimumab. The rearrangement joins TRBV11-2 to TRBJ2-1; D call uncertain. CDR3 residues: CASSLGSAVQFF. CDR3 sequence (DNA): TGTGCCAGCAGCTTAGGGAGTGCGGTGCAGTTCTTC. The whole variable domain, remainder taken from reference TRBV11-2 and TRBJ2-1, is EAGVAQSPRYKIIEKRQSVAFWCNPISGHATLYWYQQILGQGPKLLIQFQNNGVVDDSQLPKDRFSAERLKGVDSTLKIQPAKLEDSAVYLCASSLGSAVQFFGPGTRLTVL.